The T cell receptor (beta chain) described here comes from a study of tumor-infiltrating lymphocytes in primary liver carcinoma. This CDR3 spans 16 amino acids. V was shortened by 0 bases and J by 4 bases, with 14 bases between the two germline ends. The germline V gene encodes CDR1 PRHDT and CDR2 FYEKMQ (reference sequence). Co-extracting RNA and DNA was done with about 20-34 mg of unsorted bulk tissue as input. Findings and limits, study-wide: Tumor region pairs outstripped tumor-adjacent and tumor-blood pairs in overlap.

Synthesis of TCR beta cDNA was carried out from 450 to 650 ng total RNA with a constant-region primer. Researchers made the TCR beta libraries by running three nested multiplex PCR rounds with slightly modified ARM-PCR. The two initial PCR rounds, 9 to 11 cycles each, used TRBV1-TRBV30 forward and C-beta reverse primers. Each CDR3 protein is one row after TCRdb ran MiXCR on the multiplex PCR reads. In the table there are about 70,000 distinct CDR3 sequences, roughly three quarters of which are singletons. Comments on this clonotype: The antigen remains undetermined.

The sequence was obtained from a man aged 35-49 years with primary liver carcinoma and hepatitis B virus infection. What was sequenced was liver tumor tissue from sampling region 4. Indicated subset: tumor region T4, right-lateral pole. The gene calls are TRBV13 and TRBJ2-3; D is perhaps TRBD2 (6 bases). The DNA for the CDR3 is TGTGCCAGCAGCTTAGGAACAGGAGGAGGGTCAGATACGCAGTATTTT. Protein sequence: CASSLGTGGGSDTQYF.